This T cell receptor beta chain originates from a study of blood T cells in healthy people across ages. Then a second PCR, running roughly 6 to 12 cycles, was carried out with a sample-barcoded 5' primer and a J-beta primer mix. TCRdb processed the 5' RACE reads anew with MiXCR; each CDR3 protein has one entry. The table lists approximately 900,000 distinct CDR3 sequences, about 29% of them singletons. CDR3 length: 15 residues. V was pared by 1 base and J by 6 bases, with 5 bases of the junction left unmatched. Germline lookup yields CDR1 LGHDT and CDR2 YNNKEL (reference sequence). This clonotype was counted at least ten times. The same data also contributed to another study, on T cells of mothers and their children.

The specimen was blood. The sequence came from a woman aged 35 to 49 in good health. The rearrangement links TRBV3-1 to TRBJ2-1, with TRBD2 identical over 8 bases. In DNA, the CDR3 is TGTGCCAGCAGCCAAGGTCTAGCGGGCCTCAATGAGCAGTTCTTC. Amino acids: CASSQGLAGLNEQFF.